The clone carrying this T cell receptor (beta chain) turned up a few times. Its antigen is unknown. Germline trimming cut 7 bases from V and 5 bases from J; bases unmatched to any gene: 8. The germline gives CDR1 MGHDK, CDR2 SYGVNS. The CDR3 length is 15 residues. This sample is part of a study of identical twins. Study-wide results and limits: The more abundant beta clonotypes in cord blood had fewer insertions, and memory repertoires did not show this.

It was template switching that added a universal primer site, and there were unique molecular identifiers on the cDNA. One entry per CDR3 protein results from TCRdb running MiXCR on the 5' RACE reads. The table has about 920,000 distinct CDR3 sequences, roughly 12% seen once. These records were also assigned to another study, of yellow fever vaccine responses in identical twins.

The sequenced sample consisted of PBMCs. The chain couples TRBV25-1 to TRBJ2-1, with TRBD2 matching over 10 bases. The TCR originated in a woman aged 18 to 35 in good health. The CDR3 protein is CASNSGTSVHNEQFF. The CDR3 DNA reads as TGTGCCAGCAATTCGGGGACTAGCGTCCACAATGAGCAGTTCTTC.